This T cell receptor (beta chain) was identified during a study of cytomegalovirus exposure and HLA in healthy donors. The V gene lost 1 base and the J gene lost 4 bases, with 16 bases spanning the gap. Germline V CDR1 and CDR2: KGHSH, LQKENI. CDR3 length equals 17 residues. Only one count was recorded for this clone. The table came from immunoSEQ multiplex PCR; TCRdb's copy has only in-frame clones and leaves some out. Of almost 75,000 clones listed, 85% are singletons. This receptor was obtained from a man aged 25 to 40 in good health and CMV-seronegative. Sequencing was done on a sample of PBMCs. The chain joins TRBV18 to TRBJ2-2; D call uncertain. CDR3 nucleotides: TGTGCCAGCTCACCACTTCTACTTACCTCTGGCACCGGGGAGCTGTTTTTT. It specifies CASSPLLLTSGTGELFF.